This TCR beta chain appears in the sequencing data of a study of cytomegalovirus exposure and HLA in healthy donors. A word on this clone: Its target is not known.

13 Jbeta primers and 60 Vbeta primers were used for the PCR. Libraries were prepared by immunoSEQ multiplex PCR; TCRdb keeps only in-frame clonotypes and omits some of them. Here the sample spans roughly 120,000 clones, over 60% being singletons. Those who donated were healthy bone marrow donors. General study points: Confirmation in vitro established that a few CMV-associated chains were specific for CMV antigens.

The sequence was collected from a woman in her thirties or forties in good health and CMV-seropositive. Sequencing used PBMCs.

The CDR3 nucleotides read TGTGCCAGCAGCAAAAGACTAGCGGGGACCGGGGAGCTGTTTTTT. This sequence encodes CASSKRLAGTGELFF. The chain employs TRBV5-4 and TRBJ2-2; 11 bases match TRBD2. CDR1 is SGHNT and CDR2 is YYREEE in the germline V gene (reference sequence). Trimming cost V 4 bases and J 5 bases; bases outside gene matches: 4. The CDR3 spans 15 residues.